Here is one TCR beta chain with its context. This CDR3 spans 14 amino acids. Germline CDR1 SGHRS, CDR2 YFSETQ. The V gene lost 9 bases and the J gene lost 0 bases, with 14 bases spanning the gap. These data come from a study of blood T cell repertoires in COVID-19. The repertoire was sequenced with immunoSEQ multiplex PCR; TCRdb's copy has only in-frame clones and lacks some. The sample includes 150,000 to 200,000 clones, roughly 90% of them seen just once. The sample taken for sequencing was PBMCs or T cells enriched from blood (not recorded which). J is TRBJ2-3 and V is TRBV5-1, with a tentative D call TRBD1 (6 bases). The TCR originated in a woman aged 45 to 65 who had recovered from COVID-19. CDR3 bases: TGCGCCACCCAACAAGGGGGTAGCACAGATACGCAGTATTTT. The encoded protein is CATQQGGSTDTQYF.